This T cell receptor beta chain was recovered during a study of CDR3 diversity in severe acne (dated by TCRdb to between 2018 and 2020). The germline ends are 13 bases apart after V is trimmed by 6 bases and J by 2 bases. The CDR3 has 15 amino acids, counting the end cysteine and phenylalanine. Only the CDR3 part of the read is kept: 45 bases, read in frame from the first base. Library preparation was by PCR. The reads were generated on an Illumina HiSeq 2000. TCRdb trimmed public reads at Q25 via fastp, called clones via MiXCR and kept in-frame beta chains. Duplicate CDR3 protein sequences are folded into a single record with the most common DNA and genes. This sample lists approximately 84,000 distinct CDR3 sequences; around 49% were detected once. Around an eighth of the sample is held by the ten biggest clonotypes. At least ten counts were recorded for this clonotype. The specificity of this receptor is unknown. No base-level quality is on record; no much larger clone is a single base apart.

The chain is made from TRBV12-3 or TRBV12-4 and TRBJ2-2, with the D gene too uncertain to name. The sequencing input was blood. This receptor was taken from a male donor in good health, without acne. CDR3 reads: CASSVRRSNTGELFF. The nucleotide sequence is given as TGTGCCAGCAGCGTTCGTCGCAGTAACACCGGGGAGCTGTTTTTT.